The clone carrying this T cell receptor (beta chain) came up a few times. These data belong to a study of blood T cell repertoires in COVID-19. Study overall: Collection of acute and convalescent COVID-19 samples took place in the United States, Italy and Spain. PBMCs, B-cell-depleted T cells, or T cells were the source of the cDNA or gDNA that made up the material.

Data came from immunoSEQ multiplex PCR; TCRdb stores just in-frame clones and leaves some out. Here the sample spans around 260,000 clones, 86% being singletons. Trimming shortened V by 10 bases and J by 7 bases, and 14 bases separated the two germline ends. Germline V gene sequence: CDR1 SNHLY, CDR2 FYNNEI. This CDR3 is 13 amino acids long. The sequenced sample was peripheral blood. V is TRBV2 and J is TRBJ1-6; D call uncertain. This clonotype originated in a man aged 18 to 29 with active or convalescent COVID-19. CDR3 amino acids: CATVWQANSPLHF. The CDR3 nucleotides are TGTGCCACCGTTTGGCAGGCCAATTCACCCCTCCACTTT.